One sample yielded the 22 T cell receptor beta chains listed below, sequenced in a study of esophageal squamous cell carcinoma under preoperative chemotherapy. TCRdb ran MiXCR on the PCR reads and lists one entry per CDR3 protein. This table has tens of thousands of distinct CDR3 sequences, roughly half appearing once. Described time point: before preoperative PTX-NDP chemotherapy. Sampling was conducted from a patient given preoperative chemotherapy. These receptor sequences come from a human donor with esophageal squamous cell carcinoma. The donor label of this sample is uncertain.

The V call is TRBV7-9, the J call TRBJ2-3, with D unclear. CDR1 and CDR2 from the germline V gene are SEHNR and FQNEAQ (reference sequence). This CDR3 is 16 amino acids long. V was clipped by 2 bases and J by 10 bases, with 22 bases between them. The CDR3 bases are TGTGCCAGCAGCTTACCCGAGGCTGTCAGCACCGATGCGCAGTATTTT. As protein: CASSLPEAVSTDAQYF.

This chain links TRBV7-3 with TRBJ2-5, with D possibly being TRBD1 (6 bases). The germline gives CDR1 SGHTA, CDR2 FQGTGA. The CDR3 runs 14 residues. The V and J ends lost 2 bases and 11 bases respectively, with 18 bases between them. The CDR3 is CASSLGGTGDEQYF. The CDR3 nucleotides read TGTGCCAGCAGCTTAGGGGGCACTGGCGATGAGCAGTACTTC.

This clonotype was observed many times. This chain uses TRBV5-4 with TRBJ2-1; the match to TRBD2 covers 7 bases. CDR1 SGHNT and CDR2 YYREEE come from the germline V gene (reference sequence). J gave up 6 bases and V 4 bases, and 10 bases lay outside the gene matches. The CDR3 covers 15 residues. In nucleotides, the CDR3 is TGTGCCAGCAGCCCCGGTTTTCTAGCGGCCAATGAGCAGTTCTTC. Translating it yields CASSPGFLAANEQFF.

The chain has TRBV7-6 and TRBJ2-3; D tentatively reads TRBD1 or TRBD2 (7 bases each). CDR3 size: 15 residues. Trimming pared 4 bases from V and 0 bases from J, leaving 11 bases between. Per the germline V gene, CDR1 is SGHVS and CDR2 is FNYEAQ. In DNA, the CDR3 is TGTGCCAGCAGCTGGCAGGGGGGGAGCACAGATACGCAGTATTTT. Translated, it gives CASSWQGGSTDTQYF. Filled out from reference TRBV7-6 and TRBJ2-3, the complete variable domain reads GAGVSQSPRYKVTKRGQDVALRCDPISGHVSLYWYRQALGQGPEFLTYFNYEAQQDKSGLPNDRFSAERPEGSISTLTIQRTEQRDSAMYRCASSWQGGSTDTQYFGPGTRLTVL.

This clonotype was counted ten times or more. This chain connects TRBV12-3 or TRBV12-4 to TRBJ2-1; D perhaps matches TRBD2 (6 bases). The CDR3 is made up of 14 amino acids. The V end lost 7 bases, the J end lost 2 bases, and 12 bases lay between the germline ends. DNA for the CDR3: TGTGCCAGCACAGGGACTGTACCCTACAATGAGCAGTTCTTC. This encodes CASTGTVPYNEQFF.

This clonotype showed up many times. The J gene is TRBJ2-3, the V gene TRBV11-2; the D is unclear. This CDR3 spans 13 amino acids. V dropped 8 bases and J dropped 1 base, with 10 bases sitting between them. The germline gives CDR1 SGHAT, CDR2 FQNNGV. The CDR3, as DNA: TGTGCCAGCGGCGCTCAGCGCACAGATACGCAGTATTTT. Translation gives CASGAQRTDTQYF. Based on the CDR3 plus reference TRBV11-2 and TRBJ2-3, the full variable domain is EAGVAQSPRYKIIEKRQSVAFWCNPISGHATLYWYQQILGQGPKLLIQFQNNGVVDDSQLPKDRFSAERLKGVDSTLKIQPAKLEDSAVYLCASGAQRTDTQYFGPGTRLTVL.

The chain links TRBV5-6 to TRBJ2-2; D is perhaps TRBD1 (6 bases). Per the germline V gene, CDR1 is SGHDT and CDR2 is YYEEEE. CDR3 length: 19 residues. V was trimmed by 2 bases and J by 1 base, leaving 21 bases between them. The CDR3 loop is CASSFKPSRLGGNTGELFF. The DNA for the CDR3 is TGTGCCAGCAGCTTCAAGCCTAGTCGGTTAGGGGGGAACACCGGGGAGCTGTTTTTT.

The CDR3 sequence: CSARDEALPFQHEQYF. The DNA for the CDR3 is TGCAGTGCTAGAGATGAGGCCCTCCCATTCCAGCATGAGCAGTACTTC. V usage is TRBV20-1 and J usage is TRBJ2-3; D gene uncertain. The J call may be faulty, since TRBJ2-7 better matches the DNA end. Looked up from germline, CDR1 is DFQATT and CDR2 is SNEGSKA (reference sequence). This CDR3 has 16 amino acids.

This clonotype has at least ten counts. The chain is built from TRBV27 and TRBJ2-1; D unresolved. Gene TRBJ2-7 matches the end of the DNA better, so the J call may be wrong. Germline V gene data show CDR1 as MNHEY and CDR2 as SMNVEV (reference sequence). The CDR3 spans 14 residues. The CDR3 DNA reads TGTGCCAGCAGCACGGACGACTCAGGAAATGAGCAGTACTTC. Its protein is CASSTDDSGNEQYF.

The rearrangement links TRBV7-3 to TRBJ2-4, with D possibly TRBD2 on 6 matching bases. The CDR3 has 17 amino acids. Germline CDR1 and CDR2: SGHTA and FQGTGA. Trimming shortened V by 3 bases and J by 12 bases, and 27 bases separated the two germline ends. The CDR3 region is CASSFIPAGRIKDTQYF. The DNA of the CDR3 is TGTGCCAGCAGCTTCATACCGGCGGGACGGATCAAAGACACTCAGTACTTC.

The CDR3 loop is CSASGVSTDTQYF. CDR3 bases: TGCAGTGCTAGCGGGGTTAGCACAGATACGCAGTATTTT. The chain recombines TRBV20-1 with TRBJ2-3; D is possibly TRBD2 (5 bases). The CDR3 runs to 13 residues. The V end was cut by 3 bases, the J end by 0 bases, with 7 bases between. Germline loops: CDR1 DFQATT, CDR2 SNEGSKA (reference sequence).

Comment on this clonotype: At one of its ends the junction is not consistent with the germline gene, which may arise from a read error. The J gene is TRBJ2-3, the V gene TRBV12-3 or TRBV12-4; tentatively, D is TRBD2 (5 bases). CDR3 length: 14 residues. CDR3 nucleotide sequence: TGTGCCAGCAGGGTACAGCGGCACACAGATACCCAGTACTTT. As protein: CASRVQRHTDTQYF.

The chain uses TRBV12-3 or TRBV12-4 and TRBJ2-2, with D possibly matching TRBD2 (5 bases). Trimming took 3 bases from V and 7 from J, leaving 12 bases between them. This CDR3 is 14 amino acids long. The DNA for the CDR3 is TGTGCCAGCAGTTTTGGCGGGTACGGCGGGGAGCTGTTTTTT. The encoded protein is CASSFGGYGGELFF.

This clonotype was recorded a few times. The chain has TRBV4-1 and TRBJ2-3; D not certain. The CDR3 totals 14 residues. CDR1 and CDR2 (germline): MGHRA, YSYEKL. V lost 4 bases and J 2 bases, leaving 10 bases between the germline ends. In DNA form, the CDR3 reads TGCGCCAGCAGCCCGCGGACGGTCACAGATACGCAGTATTTT. Its protein product is CASSPRTVTDTQYF.

The chain uses TRBV7-2 and TRBJ2-2; D ambiguous. Per germline, CDR1 SGHTA and CDR2 FQGNSA. V lost 1 base and J 13 bases, leaving 16 bases between the germline ends. The CDR3 length is 14 residues. The CDR3 loop reads CASSLGGYTGTLFF. As DNA, the CDR3 is TGTGCCAGCAGCTTAGGAGGATACACCGGTACGCTGTTTTTT.

V and J are TRBV7-2 and TRBJ2-4, with a possible D match to TRBD2 (6 bases). CDR3 length: 12 residues. V lost 9 bases and J lost 12, with 18 bases in between. Germline values: CDR1 SGHTA, CDR2 FQGNSA. The CDR3 sequence: CARGFDAGSQYF. The CDR3 nucleotides read TGTGCCAGGGGCTTTGATGCGGGGAGTCAGTACTTC.

Of note for this clonotype: One junction end does not reproduce the germline sequence, and a read error may be involved. The chain carries TRBV7-3 and TRBJ2-2; TRBD1 is a possible D gene (7 bases). The V gene's germline CDR1 is SGHTA and CDR2 FQGTGA. CDR3 length equals 16 residues. CDR3: CASSPVRAGGTGALFF. The DNA for the CDR3 is TGTGCCAGCAGCCCCGTTCGGGCCGGGGGCACAGGGGCGCTGTTTTTT.

This clonotype was seen a few times. The chain uses TRBV12-3 or TRBV12-4 and TRBJ2-7, with 14 bases identical to TRBD2. The J segment lost 3 bases and the V segment lost 4 bases, leaving 14 bases of the junction unmatched. This CDR3 spans 19 amino acids. CDR3 residues: CASSSLPKTGTSGSYEQYF. For the CDR3, the DNA is TGTGCCAGCAGTTCCTTGCCCAAAACCGGGACTAGCGGGAGCTACGAGCAGTACTTC.

Details on this clonotype: Germline and junction disagree at one end, which may indicate a read error. The chain uses TRBV12-3 or TRBV12-4 and TRBJ2-3, with TRBD2 matching 7 bases. The CDR3 length is 15 residues. CDR3 loop: CAGGGGGRGTDTQYF. The CDR3 nucleotides are TGTGCCGGGGGGGGGGGGGGAAGGGGCACAGATACGCAGTACTTT.

Notes on this clonotype: It is likely a read error, because the conserved phenylalanine at the end of the CDR3 is missing. The chain has TRBV7-9 and TRBJ2-5; 13 bases are shared with TRBD2. The CDR3 loop spans 16 amino acids. Germline-derived CDR1 and CDR2 are SEHNR and FQNEAQ (reference sequence). V was pared by 5 bases and J by 5 bases, with 8 bases of the junction left unmatched. CDR3 sequence reads: CASSPGLAGETETQYS. In DNA, the CDR3 is TGTGCCAGCAGCCCTGGACTAGCGGGAGAGACCGAGACCCAGTACTCG.

By share of the sample, this clonotype is medium-sized. This chain uses TRBV7-8 with TRBJ2-3; 9 nucleotides line up with TRBD2. CDR1 is SGHVS, CDR2 FQNEAQ, per germline. V was clipped by 8 bases and J by 1 base; unmatched bases: 10. The CDR3 contains 16 residues. CDR3 DNA: TGTGCCAGCGGATTGCTTAGCGGGAGAGGCACAGATACGCAGTATTTT. Amino acid sequence: CASGLLSGRGTDTQYF.

For this clonotype: At one end the junction does not follow the germline gene, possibly because of a read error. In DNA form, the CDR3 reads TGTGCCAGCAGCTTCGGGCTCGGGGGCGGGAACAAAGACATCCAGTACTTC. Residues: CASSFGLGGGNKDIQYF. The V gene is TRBV7-3, the J gene TRBJ2-4; D may correspond to TRBD1 or TRBD2 (6 bases each). There are 17 residues in the CDR3. The germline V gene encodes CDR1 SGHTA and CDR2 FQGTGA.